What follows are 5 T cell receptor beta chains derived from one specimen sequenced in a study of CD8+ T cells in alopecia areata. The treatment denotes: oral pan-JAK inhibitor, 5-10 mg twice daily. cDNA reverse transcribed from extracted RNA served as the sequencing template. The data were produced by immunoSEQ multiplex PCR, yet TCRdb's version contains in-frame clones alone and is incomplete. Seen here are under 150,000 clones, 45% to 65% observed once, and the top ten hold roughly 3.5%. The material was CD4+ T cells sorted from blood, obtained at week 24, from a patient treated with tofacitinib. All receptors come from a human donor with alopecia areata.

In nucleotides, the CDR3 is TGTGCCAGCTCACCACAGGACAGTCGAGGCTACACCTTC. As protein: CASSPQDSRGYTF. V and J are TRBV18 and TRBJ1-2, with D possibly TRBD1 on 6 matching bases. Germline-derived CDR1 and CDR2 are KGHSH and LQKENI. V was trimmed by 1 base and J by 8 bases, leaving 11 bases between them. This CDR3 is built from 13 residues.

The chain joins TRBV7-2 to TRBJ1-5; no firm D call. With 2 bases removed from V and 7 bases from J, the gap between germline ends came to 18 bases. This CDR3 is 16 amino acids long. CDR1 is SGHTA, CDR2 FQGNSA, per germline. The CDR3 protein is CASSLSATRLQQPQHF. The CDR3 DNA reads TGTGCCAGCAGCTTAAGCGCTACCAGGTTGCAACAGCCCCAGCATTTT.

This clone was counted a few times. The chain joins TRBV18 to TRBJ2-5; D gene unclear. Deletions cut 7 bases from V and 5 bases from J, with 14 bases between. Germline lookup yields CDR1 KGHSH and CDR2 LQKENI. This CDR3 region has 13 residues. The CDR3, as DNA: TGTGCCAGCTTCCCATCCCGCGATGAGACCCAGTACTTC. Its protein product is CASFPSRDETQYF.

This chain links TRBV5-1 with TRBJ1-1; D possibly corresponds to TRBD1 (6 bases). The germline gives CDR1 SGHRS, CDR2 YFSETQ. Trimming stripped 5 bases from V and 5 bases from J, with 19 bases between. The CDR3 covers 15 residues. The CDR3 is CASSGIEGGSTEAFF. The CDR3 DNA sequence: TGCGCCAGCAGTGGGATCGAGGGGGGAAGTACTGAAGCTTTCTTT.

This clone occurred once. CDR3: CASSLGQGIHSPLHF. The CDR3 nucleotides are TGTGCCAGCAGCTTAGGACAGGGGATACATTCACCCCTCCACTTT. The chain links TRBV7-2 to TRBJ1-6; 8 positions agree with TRBD1. In germline, CDR1 is SGHTA, CDR2 FQGNSA. V dropped 1 base and J dropped 8; count of bases not matched to a gene: 4. The CDR3 runs 15 residues.